This T cell receptor beta chain was sequenced for a study of vaccination effects on CD4 cells after COVID-19. Study details: It was a median of 72 days after the second dose that post-vaccine samples were obtained.

The V and J ends lost 0 bases and 1 base respectively, with 10 bases between them. The length of the CDR3 is 15 residues. Looked up from germline, CDR1 is SGHKS and CDR2 is YYEKEE (reference sequence). In regard to this clone: No antigen is known for it.

Produced via immunoSEQ multiplex PCR; TCRdb's table is partial and in-frame only. The data contain 60,000 to 80,000 clones, just under 75% of them singletons. After around nine days in culture, the CD4+ T cells were isolated. Participants were vaccinated with two doses of either the BNT162b2 or mRNA-1273 vaccine. According to the study, vaccine recipients showed no prior SARS-CoV-2 infection and negative nucleocapsid antibodies. The clonotype originates from a human donor who received a COVID-19 vaccine. This chain joins TRBV5-5 and TRBJ1-1; D unresolved. The source material was CD4+ T cells from PBMCs cultured without peptide, sampled after COVID-19 vaccination. This CDR3 is CASSLGPGGNTEAFF. The DNA for the CDR3 is TGTGCCAGCAGCTTGGGTCCAGGAGGGAACACTGAAGCTTTCTTT.